One sample yielded the 26 T cell receptor beta chains listed below, sequenced in a study of control samples from healthy donors and cancer patients. The data were produced by immunoSEQ multiplex PCR, yet TCRdb's version contains in-frame clones alone and is incomplete. The table has approximately 70,000 clones, over 75% seen once. Sequences were obtained from blood. The origin of the receptors is a woman in her 50s in good health.

This chain links TRBV6-4 with TRBJ2-1; 10 bases map to TRBD1. CDR1 and CDR2 from the germline V gene are MRHNA and SNTAGT. This CDR3 has 14 amino acids. Trimming removed 6 bases from V and 6 bases from J; junction bases left unmatched: 5. Here the CDR3 reads CASSTGTGVNEQFF. The CDR3 nucleotides are TGTGCCAGCAGCACCGGGACAGGGGTCAATGAGCAGTTCTTC.

CDR3 protein: CASSFRTPWRAFF. DNA for the CDR3: TGTGCCAGCAGTTTCAGAACTCCCTGGCGGGCTTTCTTT. This chain connects TRBV27 to TRBJ1-1; D ambiguous. The V gene's germline CDR1 is MNHEY and CDR2 SMNVEV (reference sequence). Trimming removed 3 bases from V and 11 bases from J, with 16 bases in between. There are 13 residues in the CDR3.

The chain couples TRBV12-3 or TRBV12-4 to TRBJ1-3, with D uncertain. The V gene lost 4 bases and the J gene lost 3 bases, with 7 bases spanning the gap. This CDR3 is built from 13 residues. In DNA, the CDR3 is TGTGCCAGCAGTTCTGCTGGTGGAAACACCATATATTTT. Amino acid sequence: CASSSAGGNTIYF.

The chain combines TRBV4-1 with TRBJ1-2, with D perhaps matching TRBD1 (5 bases). The CDR3 contains 14 residues. Trimming removed 4 bases from V and 8 bases from J, with 17 bases in between. Germline V gene sequence: CDR1 MGHRA, CDR2 YSYEKL. CDR3 sequence reads: CASSLLPQGFGYTF. The CDR3 coding sequence is TGCGCCAGCAGCCTTTTACCTCAGGGATTCGGCTACACCTTC.

The chain employs TRBV19 and TRBJ2-3; 9 bases are a match to TRBD1. CDR3 length equals 16 residues. The J segment lost 4 bases and the V segment lost 8 bases, leaving 13 bases of the junction unmatched. Germline CDR1 reads LNHDA; CDR2 reads SQIVND (reference sequence). The CDR3 is CASGLGTGFNADTQYF. CDR3 nucleotide sequence: TGTGCCAGTGGGTTGGGGACAGGGTTTAACGCAGATACGCAGTATTTT.

Note on this clone: This same CDR3 is encoded by further DNA sequences in the sample. This chain links TRBV24-1 with TRBJ2-3; D perhaps matches TRBD1 (5 bases). Germline values: CDR1 KGHDR, CDR2 SFDVKD. V shed 5 bases and J shed 0 bases, with 8 bases lying between them. The CDR3 is 14 residues long. For the CDR3, the DNA is TGTGCCACCAGTGTAGGGGCCAGCACAGATACGCAGTATTTT. It yields the protein CATSVGASTDTQYF.

The gene calls are TRBV2 and TRBJ2-5; D call uncertain. This CDR3 contains 14 residues. The V end lost 3 bases, the J end lost 0 bases, and 8 bases lay between the germline ends. Germline CDR1 SNHLY, CDR2 FYNNEI. The CDR3 loop is CASSDPTYQETQYF. The CDR3 nucleotides read TGTGCCAGCAGTGACCCGACATACCAAGAGACCCAGTACTTC.

V is TRBV30 and J is TRBJ1-6; possible D gene TRBD1, 5 bases. V was trimmed by 2 bases and J by 7 bases, leaving 18 bases between them. The V gene's germline CDR1 is GTSNPN and CDR2 SVGIG (reference sequence). The CDR3 has 16 amino acids. This CDR3 reads CAWSLNRGVKNSPLHF. The DNA for the CDR3 is TGTGCCTGGAGTTTAAATCGGGGGGTTAAAAATTCACCCCTCCACTTT.

DNA of the CDR3: TGTGCCAGCAGCCGCCTCCCCAGGGTGAATGAAAAACTGTTTTTT. Protein product: CASSRLPRVNEKLFF. The chain uses TRBV7-9 and TRBJ1-4; tentative D call: TRBD1 (5 bases). The CDR3 consists of 15 residues. Looked up from germline, CDR1 is SEHNR and CDR2 is FQNEAQ (reference sequence). The ends were cut back, 5 bases at V and 5 bases at J, with 15 bases in the middle.

The rearrangement joins TRBV5-7 to TRBJ2-3; 8 bases line up with TRBD2. TRBV5-7 is treated as an ORF (open reading frame) with a function not yet certain. This CDR3 contains 16 residues. J lost 4 bases, V lost 2 bases, and 9 bases had no gene match. The CDR3 here is CASSFDGGLAPDTQYF. CDR3 in DNA: TGTGCCAGCAGCTTCGACGGAGGACTAGCCCCAGATACGCAGTATTTT.

In its sample, this clone was seen once. V and J are TRBV18 and TRBJ1-3; 7 nucleotides agree with TRBD1. Germline CDR1 and CDR2: KGHSH and LQKENI. CDR3 length: 18 amino acids. The J segment lost 1 base and the V segment lost 0 bases, leaving 9 bases of the junction unmatched. The CDR3 DNA reads as TGTGCCAGCTCACCACCCAGCGGCAGGGGGTGGTCTGGAAACACCATATATTTT. Protein: CASSPPSGRGWSGNTIYF.

The gene calls are TRBV6-6 and TRBJ1-1, with 7 bases aligning to TRBD1. The CDR3 is 13 amino acids. The V and J ends lost 6 bases and 4 bases, in that order; junction bases with no gene match: 5. Germline-derived CDR1 and CDR2 are MNHNY and SVGAGI (reference sequence). The CDR3 DNA is TGTGCCAGCAGAAGGGACAGTAGCACTGAAGCTTTCTTT. The encoded protein is CASRRDSSTEAFF.

The J gene is TRBJ1-5, the V gene TRBV30; 7 bases line up with TRBD1. The V gene end was trimmed by 3 bases and the J gene end by 5 bases; junction bases not matched to a gene: 10. The germline V gene has CDR1 GTSNPN and CDR2 SVGIG (reference sequence). The CDR3 is made up of 15 amino acids. The CDR3, as DNA: TGTGCCTGGAGGTTCAAGGGGGCATTGGATCAGCCCCAGCATTTT. It translates to CAWRFKGALDQPQHF.

The chain uses TRBV3-1 (or the pseudogene TRBV3-2) and TRBJ2-2, with 12 bases that match TRBD2. This CDR3 region has 14 residues. The V gene end was trimmed by 7 bases and the J gene end by 4 bases; junction bases not matched to a gene: 1. The V gene's germline CDR1 is LGHDT and CDR2 YNNKEL (reference sequence). DNA for the CDR3: TGTGCCAGCAAGACTAGCGGGAGCACCGGGGAGCTGTTTTTT. Its protein product is CASKTSGSTGELFF.

This clone was picked up a small number of times. The chain combines TRBV29-1 with TRBJ2-3; D is unresolved. Looked up from germline, CDR1 is SQVTM and CDR2 is ANQGSEA. This CDR3 comprises 10 residues. Between the trimmed V and J ends, which lost 4 bases and 6 bases, there was a span of 5 bases. This CDR3 is CSVGVDTQYF. CDR3 DNA sequence: TGCAGCGTTGGTGTCGATACGCAGTATTTT.

The V call is TRBV4-1, the J call TRBJ2-7, with TRBD1 as a possible D gene (5 bases). The CDR3 is 13 residues long. Trimming removed 4 bases from V and 2 bases from J, with 9 bases in between. Germline values: CDR1 MGHRA, CDR2 YSYEKL. The CDR3 sequence is CASSLDRPYEQYF. CDR3 nucleotide sequence: TGCGCCAGCAGCCTTGACAGACCCTACGAGCAGTACTTC.

This chain joins TRBV19 and TRBJ2-7, with D perhaps matching TRBD2 (5 bases). This CDR3 comprises 15 residues. V dropped 3 bases and J dropped 6 bases, with 18 bases sitting between them. CDR1 is LNHDA, CDR2 SQIVND, per germline (reference sequence). The CDR3 here is CASSISPRLGSEQYF. The CDR3 bases are TGTGCCAGTAGTATCAGCCCCCGGTTGGGGAGCGAGCAGTACTTC. Looking up the rest from reference TRBV19 and TRBJ2-7 gives the full variable domain: DGGITQSPKYLFRKEGQNVTLSCEQNLNHDAMYWYRQDPGQGLRLIYYSQIVNDFQKGDIAEGYSVSREKKESFPLTVTSAQKNPTAFYLCASSISPRLGSEQYFGPGTRLTVT.

The table lists this clone with a few counts. V usage is TRBV21-1 and J usage is TRBJ2-7. TRBV21-1 is designated a pseudogene. This CDR3 comprises 17 residues. CDR3: CASRSKGDAISCGEQYF. For the CDR3, the DNA is TGTGCCAGCCGATCCAAAGGGGACGCGATCTCCTGTGGCGAGCAGTACTTC.

Worth noting for this clone: Other DNA sequences of this sample code for an identical CDR3. The V and J genes are TRBV15 and TRBJ1-5, with D perhaps matching TRBD1 (6 bases). The V gene's germline CDR1 is LNHNV and CDR2 YYDKDF (reference sequence). There are 15 residues in the CDR3. V shed 2 bases and J shed 4 bases, with 12 bases lying between them. The CDR3 loop is CATSRNGGSNQPQHF. As DNA, the CDR3 is TGTGCCACCAGCAGAAATGGGGGCTCAAATCAGCCCCAGCATTTT.

V usage is TRBV28 and J usage is TRBJ1-6, with D maybe TRBD1 (6 bases). Trimming shortened V by 5 bases and J by 9 bases, and 29 bases separated the two germline ends. CDR3 length: 19 residues. The germline gives CDR1 MDHEN, CDR2 SYDVKM. Here the CDR3 reads CASSIRAVTGNPLGSPLHF. CDR3 DNA: TGTGCCAGCAGTATACGAGCCGTTACAGGGAACCCCTTAGGTTCACCCCTCCACTTT. Complete variable domain (other parts from reference TRBV28 and TRBJ1-6): DVKVTQSSRYLVKRTGEKVFLECVQDMDHENMFWYRQDPGLGLRLIYFSYDVKMKEKGDIPEGYSVSREKKERFSLILESASTNQTSMYLCASSIRAVTGNPLGSPLHFGNGTRLTVT.

The chain carries TRBV2 and TRBJ2-1; maybe TRBD2 (6 bases). The CDR3 consists of 13 residues. Germline V gene lookup returns CDR1 SNHLY and CDR2 FYNNEI. Trimming pared 4 bases from V and 6 bases from J, leaving 10 bases between. In DNA, the CDR3 is TGTGCCAGCAGTGGGACTACACTCAATGAGCAGTTCTTC. It codes for CASSGTTLNEQFF.

The rearrangement links TRBV2 to TRBJ2-7, with a tentative D call TRBD1 (5 bases). The ends were cut back, 7 bases at V and 6 bases at J, with 10 bases in the middle. In germline, CDR1 is SNHLY, CDR2 FYNNEI. This CDR3 spans 11 amino acids. CDR3 sequence: CASMVGVEQYF. The CDR3 nucleotides are TGTGCCAGCATGGTAGGGGTCGAGCAGTACTTC.

The V and J genes are TRBV9 and TRBJ1-6, with 7 bases fitting TRBD1. The CDR3 covers 16 residues. The V and J ends lost 3 bases and 5 bases, in that order; junction bases with no gene match: 8. CDR1 and CDR2 (germline): SGDLS, YYNGEE. DNA for the CDR3: TGTGCCAGCAGCGCGACAAAGGGACAGAATAATTCACCCCTCCACTTT. Translating it yields CASSATKGQNNSPLHF.

The chain uses TRBV7-6 and TRBJ2-1; 13 bases are a match to TRBD2. The V and J ends lost 5 bases and 9 bases, in that order; junction bases with no gene match: 10. This CDR3 is 16 amino acids long. Germline lookup yields CDR1 SGHVS and CDR2 FNYEAQ. DNA for the CDR3: TGTGCCAGCAGCCCGGGGACGACTAGCGGGAGGTCTGAGCAGTTCTTC. Residues: CASSPGTTSGRSEQFF.

This chain connects TRBV18 to TRBJ1-6, with D perhaps matching TRBD1 (5 bases). This CDR3 region has 16 residues. V was cut by 4 bases and J by 4 bases, with 14 bases left in between. The germline gives CDR1 KGHSH, CDR2 LQKENI. This chain's CDR3 is CASSRIRDGYNSPLHF. The CDR3 region has the DNA TGTGCCAGCTCACGCATCCGGGACGGATATAATTCACCCCTCCACTTT.

The chain links TRBV18 to TRBJ2-2, with 7 bases matching TRBD1. The CDR3 consists of 15 residues. The trim removed 3 bases at V and 0 bases at J, leaving 1 base unmatched. The germline CDR1 and CDR2 sequences are KGHSH and LQKENI. Here the CDR3 DNA reads TGTGCCAGCTCACCGGGACAGACGAACACCGGGGAGCTGTTTTTT. Translation gives CASSPGQTNTGELFF.